This record looks at one T cell receptor (beta chain) sequence and its context. Its cognate antigen is unknown. This sample was taken from a study of a mutant IDH1 vaccine in newly diagnosed glioma. Study-level background: Vaccines began 4-6 weeks after radiotherapy alone, or with temozolomide cycles. V12 came at week 35, V13 at week 47. Sex among treated patients split about 62% male, about 40% female; mean age was roughly 40 years.

Assay used: immunoSEQ multiplex PCR; TCRdb lists only in-frame clones, some missing. The profile shows about 50,000 clones, approximately 80% of them singletons. Stated time point: week 47, end of study. Every single dose of the vaccine, 300 ug of mutant IDH1 20-mer peptide, came with topical imiquimod. The donor cohort comprised cases of new WHO grade 3 or 4 IDH1-mutant, ATRX-lost astrocytoma. The sequence came from a woman in her thirties or forties with glioma. Some clones in this sample may be carry-over from other donors' samples. The input for sequencing was PBMCs, taken from a glioma patient whose treatment included an IDH1 peptide vaccine.

CDR3 bases: TGTGCCATCAGCGGGACGGCGGTTCCCACTGAAGCTTTCTTT. Translation gives CAISGTAVPTEAFF. The chain uses TRBV10-3 and TRBJ1-1; perhaps TRBD1 as D (5 bases). The germline V and J ends were trimmed by 6 bases and 4 bases, with 15 bases remaining between them. The CDR3 is 14 amino acids. In germline, CDR1 is ENHRY, CDR2 SYGVKD.